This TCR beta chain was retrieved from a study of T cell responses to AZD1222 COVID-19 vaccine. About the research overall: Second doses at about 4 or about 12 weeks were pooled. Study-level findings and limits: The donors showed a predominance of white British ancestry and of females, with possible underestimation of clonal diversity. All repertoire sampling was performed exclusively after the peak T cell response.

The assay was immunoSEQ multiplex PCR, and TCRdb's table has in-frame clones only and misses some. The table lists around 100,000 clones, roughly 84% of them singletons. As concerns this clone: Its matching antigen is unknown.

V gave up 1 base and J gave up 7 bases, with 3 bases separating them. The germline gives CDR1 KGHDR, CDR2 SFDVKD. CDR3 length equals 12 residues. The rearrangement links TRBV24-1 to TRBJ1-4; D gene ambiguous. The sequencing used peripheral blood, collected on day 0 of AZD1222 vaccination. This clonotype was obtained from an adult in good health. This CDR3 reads CATSDFGEKLFF. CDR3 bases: TGTGCCACCAGTGATTTTGGTGAAAAACTGTTTTTT.